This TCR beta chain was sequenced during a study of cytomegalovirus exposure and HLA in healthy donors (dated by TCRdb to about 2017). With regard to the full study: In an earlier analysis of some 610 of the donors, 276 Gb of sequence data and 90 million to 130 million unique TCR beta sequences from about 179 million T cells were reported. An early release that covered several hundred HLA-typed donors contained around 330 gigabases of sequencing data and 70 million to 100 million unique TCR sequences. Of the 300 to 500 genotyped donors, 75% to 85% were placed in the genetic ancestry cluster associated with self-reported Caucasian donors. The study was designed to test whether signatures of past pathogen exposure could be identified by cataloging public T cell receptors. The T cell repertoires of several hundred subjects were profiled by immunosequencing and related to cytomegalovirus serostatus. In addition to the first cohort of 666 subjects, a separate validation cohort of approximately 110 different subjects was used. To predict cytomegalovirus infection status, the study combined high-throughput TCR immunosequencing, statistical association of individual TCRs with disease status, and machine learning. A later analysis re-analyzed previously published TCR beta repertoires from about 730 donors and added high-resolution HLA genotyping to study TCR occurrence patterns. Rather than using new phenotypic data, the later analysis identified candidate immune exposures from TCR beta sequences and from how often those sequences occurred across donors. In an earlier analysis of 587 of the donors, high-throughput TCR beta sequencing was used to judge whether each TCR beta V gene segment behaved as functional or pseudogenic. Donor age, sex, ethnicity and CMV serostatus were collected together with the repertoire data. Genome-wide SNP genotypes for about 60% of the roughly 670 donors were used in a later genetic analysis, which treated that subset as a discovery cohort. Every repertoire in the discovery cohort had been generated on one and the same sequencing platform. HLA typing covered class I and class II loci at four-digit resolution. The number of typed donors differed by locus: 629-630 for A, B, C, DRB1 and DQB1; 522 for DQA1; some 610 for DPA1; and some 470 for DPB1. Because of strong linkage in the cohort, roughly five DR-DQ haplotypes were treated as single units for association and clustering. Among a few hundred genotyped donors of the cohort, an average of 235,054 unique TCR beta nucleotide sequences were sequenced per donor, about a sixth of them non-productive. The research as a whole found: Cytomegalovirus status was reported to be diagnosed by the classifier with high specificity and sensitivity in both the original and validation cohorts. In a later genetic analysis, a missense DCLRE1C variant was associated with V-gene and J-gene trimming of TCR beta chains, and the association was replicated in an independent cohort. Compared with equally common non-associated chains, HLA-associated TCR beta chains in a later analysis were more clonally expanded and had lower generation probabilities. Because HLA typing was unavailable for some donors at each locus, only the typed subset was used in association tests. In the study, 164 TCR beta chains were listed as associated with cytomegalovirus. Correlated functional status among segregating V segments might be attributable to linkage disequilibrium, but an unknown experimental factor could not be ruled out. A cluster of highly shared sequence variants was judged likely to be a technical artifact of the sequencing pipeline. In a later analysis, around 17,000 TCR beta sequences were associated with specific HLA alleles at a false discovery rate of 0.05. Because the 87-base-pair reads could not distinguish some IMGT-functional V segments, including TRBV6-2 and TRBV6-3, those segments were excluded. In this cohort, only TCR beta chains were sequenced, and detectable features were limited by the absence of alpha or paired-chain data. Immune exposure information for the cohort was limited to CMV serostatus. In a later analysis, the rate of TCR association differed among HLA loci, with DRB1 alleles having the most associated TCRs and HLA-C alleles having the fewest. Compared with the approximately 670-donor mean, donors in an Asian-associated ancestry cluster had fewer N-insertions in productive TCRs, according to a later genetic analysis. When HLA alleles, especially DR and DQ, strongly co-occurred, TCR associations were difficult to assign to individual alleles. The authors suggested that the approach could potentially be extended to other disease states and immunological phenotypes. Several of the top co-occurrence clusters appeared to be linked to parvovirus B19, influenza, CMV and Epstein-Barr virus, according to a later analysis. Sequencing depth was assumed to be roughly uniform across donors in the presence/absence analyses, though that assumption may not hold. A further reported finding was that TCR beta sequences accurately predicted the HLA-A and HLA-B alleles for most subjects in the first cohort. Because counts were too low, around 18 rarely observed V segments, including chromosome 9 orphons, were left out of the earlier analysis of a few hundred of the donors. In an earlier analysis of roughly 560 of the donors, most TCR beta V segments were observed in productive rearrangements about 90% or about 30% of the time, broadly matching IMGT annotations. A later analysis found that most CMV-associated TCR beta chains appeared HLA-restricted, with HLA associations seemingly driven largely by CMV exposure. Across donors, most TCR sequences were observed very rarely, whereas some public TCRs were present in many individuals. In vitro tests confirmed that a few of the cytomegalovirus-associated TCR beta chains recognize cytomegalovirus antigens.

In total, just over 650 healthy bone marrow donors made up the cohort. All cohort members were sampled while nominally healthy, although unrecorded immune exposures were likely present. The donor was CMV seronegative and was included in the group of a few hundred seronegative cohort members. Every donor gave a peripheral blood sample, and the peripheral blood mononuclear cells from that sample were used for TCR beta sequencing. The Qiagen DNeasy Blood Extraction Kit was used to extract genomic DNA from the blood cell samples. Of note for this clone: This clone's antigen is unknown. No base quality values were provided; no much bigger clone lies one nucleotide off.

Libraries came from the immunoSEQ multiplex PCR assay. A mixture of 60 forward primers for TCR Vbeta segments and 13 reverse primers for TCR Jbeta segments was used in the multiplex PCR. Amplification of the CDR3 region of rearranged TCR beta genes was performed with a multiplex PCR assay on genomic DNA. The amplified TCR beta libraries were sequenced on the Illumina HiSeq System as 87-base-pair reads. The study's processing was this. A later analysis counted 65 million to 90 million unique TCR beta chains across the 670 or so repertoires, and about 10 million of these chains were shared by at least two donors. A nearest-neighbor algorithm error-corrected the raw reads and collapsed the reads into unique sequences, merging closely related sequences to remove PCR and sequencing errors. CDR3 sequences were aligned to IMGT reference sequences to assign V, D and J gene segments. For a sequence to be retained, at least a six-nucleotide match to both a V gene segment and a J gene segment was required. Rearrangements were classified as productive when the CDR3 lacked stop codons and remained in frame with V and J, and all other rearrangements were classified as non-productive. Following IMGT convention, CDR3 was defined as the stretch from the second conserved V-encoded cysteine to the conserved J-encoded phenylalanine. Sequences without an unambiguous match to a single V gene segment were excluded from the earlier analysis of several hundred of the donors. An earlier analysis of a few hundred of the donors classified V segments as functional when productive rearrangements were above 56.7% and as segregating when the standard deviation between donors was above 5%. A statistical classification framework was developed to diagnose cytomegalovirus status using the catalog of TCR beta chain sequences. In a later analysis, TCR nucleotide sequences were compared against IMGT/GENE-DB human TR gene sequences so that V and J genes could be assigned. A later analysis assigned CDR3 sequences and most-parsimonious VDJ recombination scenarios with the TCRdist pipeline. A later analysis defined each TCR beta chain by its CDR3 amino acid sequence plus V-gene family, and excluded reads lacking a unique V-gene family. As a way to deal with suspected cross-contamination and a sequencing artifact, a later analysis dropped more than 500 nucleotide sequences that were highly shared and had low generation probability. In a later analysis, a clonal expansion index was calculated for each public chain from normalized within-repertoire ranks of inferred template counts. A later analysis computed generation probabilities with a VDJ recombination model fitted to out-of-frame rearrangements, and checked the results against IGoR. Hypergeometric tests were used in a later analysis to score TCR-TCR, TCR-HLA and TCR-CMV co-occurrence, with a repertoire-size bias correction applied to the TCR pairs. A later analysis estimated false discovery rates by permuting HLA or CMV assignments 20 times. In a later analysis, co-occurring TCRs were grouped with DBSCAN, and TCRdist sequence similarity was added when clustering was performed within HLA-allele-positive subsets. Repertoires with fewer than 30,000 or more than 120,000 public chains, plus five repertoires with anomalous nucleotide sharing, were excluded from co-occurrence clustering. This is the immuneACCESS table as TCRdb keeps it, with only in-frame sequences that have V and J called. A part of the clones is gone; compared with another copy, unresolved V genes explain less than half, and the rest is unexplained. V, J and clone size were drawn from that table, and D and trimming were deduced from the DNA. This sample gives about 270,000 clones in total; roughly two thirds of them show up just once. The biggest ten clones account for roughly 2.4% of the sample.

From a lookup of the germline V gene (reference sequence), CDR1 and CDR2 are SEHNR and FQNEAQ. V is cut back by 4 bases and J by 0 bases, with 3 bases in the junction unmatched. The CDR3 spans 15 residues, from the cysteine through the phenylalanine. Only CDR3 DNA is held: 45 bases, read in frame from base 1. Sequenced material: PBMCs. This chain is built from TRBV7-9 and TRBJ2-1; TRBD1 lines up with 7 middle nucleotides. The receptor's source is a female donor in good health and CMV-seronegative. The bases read TGTGCCAGCAGCTGGGACAGCCGCTCCTACAATGAGCAGTTCTTC. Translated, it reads CASSWDSRSYNEQFF.